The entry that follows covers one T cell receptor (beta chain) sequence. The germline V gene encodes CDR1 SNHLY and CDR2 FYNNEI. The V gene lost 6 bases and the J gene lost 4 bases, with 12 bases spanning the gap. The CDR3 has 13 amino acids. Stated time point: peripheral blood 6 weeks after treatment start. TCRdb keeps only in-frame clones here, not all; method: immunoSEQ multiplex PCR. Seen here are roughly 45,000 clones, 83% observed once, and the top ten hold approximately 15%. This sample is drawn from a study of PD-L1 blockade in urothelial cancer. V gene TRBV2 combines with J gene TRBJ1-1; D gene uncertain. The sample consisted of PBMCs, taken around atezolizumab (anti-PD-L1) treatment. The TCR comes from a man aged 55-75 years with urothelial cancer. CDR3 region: CASSPARATEAFF. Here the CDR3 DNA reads TGTGCCAGCAGCCCCGCGCGGGCCACTGAAGCTTTCTTT.